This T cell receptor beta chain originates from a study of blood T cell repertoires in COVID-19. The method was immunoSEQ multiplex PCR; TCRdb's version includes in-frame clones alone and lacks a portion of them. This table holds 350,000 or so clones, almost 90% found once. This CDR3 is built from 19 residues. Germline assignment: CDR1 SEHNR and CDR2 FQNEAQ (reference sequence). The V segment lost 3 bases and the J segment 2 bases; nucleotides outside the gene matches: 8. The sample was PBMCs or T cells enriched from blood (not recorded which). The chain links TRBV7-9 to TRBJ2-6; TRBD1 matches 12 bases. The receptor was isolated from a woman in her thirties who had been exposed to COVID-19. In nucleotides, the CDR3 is TGTGCCAGCAGCTTTCTATCCGGGACAGGGGGCACTGGGGCCAACGTCCTGACTTTC. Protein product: CASSFLSGTGGTGANVLTF.